This TCR beta chain emerged from a study of beta chain features in type 1 diabetes. Study findings and constraints: In every one of the four CD4+ subsets, TCRB CDR3s were moderately but significantly shorter in Type 1 diabetes patients. Naive, central memory and Treg TCRB repertoires appeared more alike in patients than in healthy donors. Type 1 diabetes patients had VDJ junctions that carried fewer insertions and more deletions.

On this clone: Antigen specificity is unknown. At one end, the junction sequence differs from germline, possibly due to a read error.

Germline loops: CDR1 PRHDT, CDR2 FYEKMQ (reference sequence). The CDR3 totals 16 residues. Expressed TCRB transcripts were sequenced after all isolated RNA was converted to cDNA. Approximately 3.9 million reads per sample were averaged for naive, central memory and regulatory samples. Profiled with immunoSEQ multiplex PCR; TCRdb holds only in-frame clones, not every one. Found here are 230,000 or so clones, 16% of them singletons; the top ten hold 0.07% to 0.095%. Sample: naive CD4+ T cells from blood. The V call is TRBV13, the J call TRBJ2-2; 10 nucleotides agree with TRBD2. The clonotype was recovered from a man in his thirties or forties with type 1 diabetes. Here the CDR3 DNA reads TGTGCCAGCAGCCTAGGACTAGCGGCGAACACCGGGGAGCTGTTTTTT. It specifies CASSLGLAANTGELFF.